Listed here are 30 T cell receptor beta chains from one sample, sequenced in a study of cytomegalovirus exposure and HLA in healthy donors. The PCR was carried out with 60 Vbeta primers and 13 Jbeta primers. The data were produced by immunoSEQ multiplex PCR, yet TCRdb's version contains in-frame clones alone and is incomplete. The sample carries about 170,000 clones, under 80% recorded once. The specimen was PBMCs. Receptors were obtained from a female donor in good health and CMV-seronegative.

The chain joins TRBV30 to TRBJ1-3; no reliable D call. V lost 4 bases, J lost 0 bases, and 10 bases lay in between. Germline-derived CDR1 and CDR2 are GTSNPN and SVGIG (reference sequence). The CDR3 sequence is 14 residues long. CDR3 DNA sequence: TGTGCCTGGATTTCCTCGTACTCTGGAAACACCATATATTTT. It yields the protein CAWISSYSGNTIYF.

This clone was seen a single time. The DNA for the CDR3 is TGCGCCAGCAGCTTTACAGGGGGCGCGGAGCAGCCCCAGCATTTT. It translates to CASSFTGGAEQPQHF. This chain connects TRBV5-1 to TRBJ1-5, with 9 bases aligning to TRBD1. V lost 2 bases to trimming and J lost 7 bases; unmatched junction nucleotides: 7. CDR1 is SGHRS, CDR2 YFSETQ, per germline. This CDR3 is built from 15 residues.

This clone was found a few times. V gene TRBV5-5 combines with J gene TRBJ2-1; tentatively, D is TRBD1 (6 bases). The CDR3 runs to 13 residues. CDR1 and CDR2 (germline): SGHKS, YYEKEE (reference sequence). V was cut by 6 bases and J by 8 bases, with 15 bases left in between. CDR3 in amino acids: CASNLRGVDEQFF. The CDR3 DNA sequence: TGTGCCAGCAATCTCAGGGGAGTGGATGAGCAGTTCTTC. The full variable domain, in which reference TRBV5-5 and TRBJ2-1 provide the parts outside the CDR3, is DAGVTQSPTHLIKTRGQQVTLRCSPISGHKSVSWYQQVLGQGPQFIFQYYEKEERGRGNFPDRFSARQFPNYSSELNVNALLLGDSALYLCASNLRGVDEQFFGPGTRLTVL.

The chain links TRBV7-3 to TRBJ2-1; 11 bases are shared with TRBD2. Trimming cost V 4 bases and J 6 bases; bases outside gene matches: 11. This CDR3 has 17 residues. The germline V gene has CDR1 SGHTA and CDR2 FQGTGA. This CDR3 is CASSSRQTSGMSNEQFF. CDR3 in DNA: TGTGCCAGCAGCTCACGCCAGACTAGCGGGATGAGCAATGAGCAGTTCTTC.

Concerning this clone itself: Other DNA sequences within the sample encode an identical CDR3. The chain combines TRBV30 with TRBJ1-5; possibly TRBD1 for D (5 bases). The ends were cut back, 1 base at V and 1 base at J, with 17 bases in the middle. Per germline, CDR1 GTSNPN and CDR2 SVGIG (reference sequence). This CDR3 spans 17 amino acids. CDR3 loop: CAWSALEQGWSNQPQHF. The CDR3 DNA reads TGTGCCTGGAGTGCCCTTGAGCAGGGATGGAGCAATCAGCCCCAGCATTTT.

This clone was detected once. Compared with germline, one end of the junction differs, possibly owing to a read error. V gene TRBV7-7 combines with J gene TRBJ2-5, with a weak D call TRBD2 (6 bases). Near its end, the DNA agrees better with TRBJ2-7, so the J call may be wrong. CDR1 is SSHAT and CDR2 is FNYEAQ in the germline V gene (reference sequence). This CDR3 has 16 residues. The CDR3 DNA sequence: TGTGCTAGCAGCTTTTCGGAGGGAGGCAACGGCTACGAGCAGTACTTC. This sequence encodes CASSFSEGGNGYEQYF.

The genes are TRBV5-8 and TRBJ2-7, with TRBD2 identical over 8 bases. Trimming removed 2 bases from V and 2 bases from J; junction bases left unmatched: 6. Germline loops: CDR1 SGHTS, CDR2 YDEGEE. This CDR3 is 15 amino acids long. For the CDR3, the DNA is TGTGCCAGCAGCTTATCCAGCGGGGGAGCCTACGAGCAGTACTTC. This codes for CASSLSSGGAYEQYF.

The gene calls are TRBV30 and TRBJ2-1; TRBD2 might be the D (5 bases). Germline CDR1 reads GTSNPN; CDR2 reads SVGIG (reference sequence). Trimming removed 2 bases at V and 4 bases at J, with 6 bases between. There are 12 residues in the CDR3. The CDR3 loop reads CAWSRRYNEQFF. The DNA for the CDR3 is TGTGCCTGGAGTAGGAGGTACAATGAGCAGTTCTTC.

This clone appeared a few times. The chain carries TRBV19 and TRBJ2-5; 8 nucleotides match TRBD1. CDR1 and CDR2 (germline): LNHDA, SQIVND (reference sequence). The V segment lost 6 bases and the J segment 5 bases; nucleotides outside the gene matches: 5. This CDR3 has 13 residues. Here the CDR3 DNA reads TGTGCCAGTAGCGAAACAGGGGGGGAGACCCAGTACTTC. Translated, it gives CASSETGGETQYF.

The chain uses TRBV6-5 and TRBJ1-6, with TRBD1 matching over 8 bases. Trimming at V came to 6 bases and at J to 7 bases, leaving 5 bases not matched to a gene. The CDR3 loop spans 14 amino acids. The germline V gene encodes CDR1 MNHEY and CDR2 SVGAGI. CDR3 in amino acids: CASRPGQVNSPLHF. In nucleotides, the CDR3 is TGTGCCAGCAGACCGGGACAGGTCAATTCACCCCTCCACTTT.

The rearrangement joins TRBV28 to TRBJ2-5; 14 nucleotides line up with TRBD2. The germline V gene encodes CDR1 MDHEN and CDR2 SYDVKM. J was trimmed by 5 bases and V by 5 bases; bases with no gene match: 4. The CDR3 loop spans 15 amino acids. CDR3 DNA sequence: TGTGCCAGCAGTCGGACTAGCGGGGGGAGGGAGACCCAGTACTTC. Its translation: CASSRTSGGRETQYF.

The rearrangement uses TRBV21-1 and TRBJ1-6. TRBV21-1 is a documented pseudogene. CDR3 length: 15 residues. The CDR3 here is CASSSHPTYNSPLHF. CDR3 nucleotide sequence: TGTGCCAGCAGCTCCCACCCGACTTATAATTCACCCCTCCACTTT.

The chain combines TRBV6-1 with TRBJ2-5; 7 nucleotides line up with TRBD2. This CDR3 comprises 13 residues. CDR1 and CDR2 from the germline V gene are MNHNS and SASEGT. The V segment lost 6 bases and the J segment 5 bases; nucleotides outside the gene matches: 6. The CDR3 coding sequence is TGTGCCAGCAGACTGGGGGGGAGGGAGACCCAGTACTTC. This translates into CASRLGGRETQYF.

The chain is built from TRBV28 and TRBJ1-6, with D hard to call. Trimming pared 7 bases from V and 11 bases from J, leaving 15 bases between. This CDR3 is 13 amino acids long. Germline V gene lookup returns CDR1 MDHEN and CDR2 SYDVKM. CDR3 protein: CASTPTNLPPLHF. CDR3 in DNA: TGTGCCAGCACCCCCACTAATCTGCCACCCCTCCACTTT.

The rearrangement links TRBV13 to TRBJ2-1; tentatively, D is TRBD2 (6 bases). Per the germline V gene, CDR1 is PRHDT and CDR2 is FYEKMQ (reference sequence). This CDR3 is built from 15 residues. The V gene lost 5 bases and the J gene lost 6 bases, with 17 bases spanning the gap. The CDR3 DNA reads as TGTGCCAGCAGCCCTTTTGCCGGGAGTGCCAATGAGCAGTTCTTC. Amino acid sequence: CASSPFAGSANEQFF.

This chain connects TRBV9 to TRBJ2-7; D might be TRBD1 (5 bases). CDR1 and CDR2 (germline): SGDLS, YYNGEE. V was trimmed by 3 bases and J by 3 bases, leaving 7 bases between them. CDR3 size: 12 residues. CDR3 sequence reads: CASSGQGYEQYF. The CDR3 DNA follows: TGTGCCAGCAGCGGCCAGGGCTACGAGCAGTACTTC. Drawing the rest from reference TRBV9 and TRBJ2-7, the complete variable domain is DSGVTQTPKHLITATGQRVTLRCSPRSGDLSVYWYQQSLDQGLQFLIQYYNGEERAKGNILERFSAQQFPDLHSELNLSSLELGDSALYFCASSGQGYEQYFGPGTRLTVT.

This clone was counted between two and nine times. The chain links TRBV5-6 to TRBJ1-5; 10 bases match TRBD1. CDR1 is SGHDT and CDR2 is YYEEEE in the germline V gene. The CDR3 sequence is 18 residues long. V gave up 1 base and J gave up 2 bases; unmatched junction bases: 9. CDR3 in DNA: TGTGCCAGCAGCTTGAGGGACAGGGGATTTTGGCGCAATCAGCCCCAGCATTTT. Translated, it gives CASSLRDRGFWRNQPQHF. The full variable domain, rest sourced from reference TRBV5-6 and TRBJ1-5, is DAGVTQSPTHLIKTRGQQVTLRCSPKSGHDTVSWYQQALGQGPQFIFQYYEEEERQRGNFPDRFSGHQFPNYSSELNVNALLLGDSALYLCASSLRDRGFWRNQPQHFGDGTRLSIL.

The V gene is TRBV6-5, the J gene TRBJ2-3; 8 bases are a match to TRBD1. V lost 6 bases, J lost 6 bases, and 5 bases stayed unmatched. Germline loops: CDR1 MNHEY, CDR2 SVGAGI. CDR3 length: 13 residues. As DNA, the CDR3 is TGTGCCAGCAGGAGGGACAGGACTGATACGCAGTATTTT. This codes for CASRRDRTDTQYF.

This chain links TRBV5-8 with TRBJ2-7, with 8 bases fitting TRBD1. V was pared by 6 bases and J by 0 bases, with 5 bases of the junction left unmatched. This CDR3 comprises 14 residues. Germline CDR1 and CDR2: SGHTS and YDEGEE. CDR3 sequence reads: CASIPDRVSYEQYF. The CDR3 DNA is TGTGCCAGCATCCCGGACAGGGTCTCCTACGAGCAGTACTTC.

This rearrangement joins TRBV5-1 to TRBJ1-6; TRBD1 is a possible D gene (5 bases). The CDR3 extends over 15 amino acids. In germline, CDR1 is SGHRS, CDR2 YFSETQ. Trimming cost V 4 bases and J 5 bases, with 13 bases left between them. The CDR3 loop is CASSAGTQNNSPLHF. As DNA, the CDR3 is TGCGCCAGCAGCGCGGGGACGCAAAATAATTCACCCCTCCACTTT.

The rearrangement uses TRBV7-3 and TRBJ2-1, with TRBD2 matching 8 bases. CDR1 SGHTA and CDR2 FQGTGA come from the germline V gene. Germline trimming cut 2 bases from V and 3 bases from J; bases unmatched to any gene: 3. This CDR3 spans 15 amino acids. Here the CDR3 reads CASSLARGGYNEQFF. In nucleotides, the CDR3 is TGTGCCAGCAGCTTAGCACGGGGGGGCTACAATGAGCAGTTCTTC. Full variable domain (remainder filled in from reference TRBV7-3 and TRBJ2-1): GAGVSQTPSNKVTEKGKYVELRCDPISGHTALYWYRQSLGQGPEFLIYFQGTGAADDSGLPNDRFFAVRPEGSVSTLKIQRTERGDSAVYLCASSLARGGYNEQFFGPGTRLTVL.

The rearrangement links TRBV5-4 to TRBJ2-1; the D gene is possibly TRBD2 (6 bases). The V gene lost 4 bases and the J gene lost 1 base, with 15 bases spanning the gap. This CDR3 has 16 amino acids. Germline-derived CDR1 and CDR2 are SGHNT and YYREEE (reference sequence). For the CDR3, the DNA is TGTGCCAGCAGCCCCAAAACGGGAGCGTCCTACAATGAGCAGTTCTTC. The encoded protein is CASSPKTGASYNEQFF.

V usage is TRBV30 and J usage is TRBJ1-1; 11 bases match TRBD1. CDR3 length: 14 amino acids. Germline V gene data show CDR1 as GTSNPN and CDR2 as SVGIG (reference sequence). Trimming removed 7 bases from V and 5 bases from J; junction bases left unmatched: 9. CDR3 sequence reads: CAFPGTGGGTEAFF. The DNA of the CDR3 is TGTGCCTTCCCAGGGACAGGGGGGGGGACTGAAGCTTTCTTT.

This clone was observed a single time. The gene calls are TRBV10-2 and TRBJ2-1, with 9 bases aligning to TRBD2. CDR1 and CDR2 (germline): WSHSY, SAAADI. The CDR3 has 14 amino acids. Trimming cost V 6 bases and J 8 bases; bases outside gene matches: 8. The CDR3 sequence is CASRTAGGQHEQFF. The CDR3 bases are TGCGCCAGCAGAACAGCGGGAGGTCAACATGAGCAGTTCTTC.

The CDR3 sequence is CASSFTRDRVNEQYF. In DNA form, the CDR3 reads TGCGCCAGCAGCTTCACCCGGGACAGGGTCAACGAGCAGTACTTC. This rearrangement joins TRBV5-1 to TRBJ2-7; 9 bases are shared with TRBD1. Germline V gene lookup returns CDR1 SGHRS and CDR2 YFSETQ. CDR3 length: 15 residues. The V segment lost 2 bases and the J segment 5 bases; nucleotides outside the gene matches: 8.

This sequence joins TRBV9 and TRBJ2-4, with 7 bases identical to TRBD1. CDR1 and CDR2 from the germline V gene are SGDLS and YYNGEE. With V trimmed by 8 bases and J by 5 bases, 7 bases remained unmatched. CDR3 length: 13 amino acids. The CDR3, as DNA: TGTGCCAGATCTCAGGGGGACGAAAACATTCAGTACTTC. This gives the protein CARSQGDENIQYF.

This chain uses TRBV7-3 with TRBJ2-7; 7 nucleotides match TRBD1. The junction had 10 bases not matched to a gene; V was cut back by 6 bases and J by 2 bases. CDR3 length: 15 residues. CDR1 and CDR2 (germline): SGHTA, FQGTGA. The CDR3 region has the DNA TGTGCCAGCAGTATAATCCGGGACAGCCCCTACGAGCAGTACTTC. Amino acid sequence: CASSIIRDSPYEQYF.

The sample holds a few counts of this clone. V usage is TRBV4-1 and J usage is TRBJ1-4; 8 bases fit TRBD1. There are 15 residues in the CDR3. Germline CDR1 reads MGHRA; CDR2 reads YSYEKL. Germline trimming cut 4 bases from V and 7 bases from J; bases unmatched to any gene: 8. CDR3 DNA: TGCGCCAGCAGCCGTCTTCAGGGGGCAGGTGAAAAACTGTTTTTT. Protein sequence: CASSRLQGAGEKLFF.

This clone has only a few counts. The gene calls are TRBV30 and TRBJ2-7; 10 bases line up with TRBD2. There are 13 residues in the CDR3. Trimming took 4 bases from V and 2 from J; bases not matched to a gene: 2. Germline V gene data show CDR1 as GTSNPN and CDR2 as SVGIG (reference sequence). CDR3 in amino acids: CAWKLAGAYEQYF. The CDR3 region has the DNA TGTGCCTGGAAGCTAGCGGGAGCCTACGAGCAGTACTTC.

The rearrangement links TRBV5-1 to TRBJ1-3; 10 bases fit TRBD1. There are 16 residues in the CDR3. V gave up 9 bases and J gave up 2 bases; unmatched junction bases: 11. CDR1 is SGHRS and CDR2 is YFSETQ in the germline V gene. The CDR3 protein is CATSPGTGDTGNTIYF. CDR3 coding DNA: TGCGCCACCTCACCCGGGACAGGGGATACTGGAAACACCATATATTTT.